The 26 T cell receptor beta chains reported below all come from one sample, sequenced in a study of vaccination and CD4 T cells after COVID-19. Researchers used the Oncomine TCR Beta short-read assay to sequence DNA from cultured CD4+ T cells. TCRdb analysed the PCR reads with MiXCR anew, one entry per CDR3 protein. Here the sample spans approximately 8,100 distinct CDR3 sequences, over 50% being singletons. Treatment given: approximately nine-day PBMC culture with coronavirus spike peptide pools or control peptides (ViraFEST assay). These receptors lack a known antigen. The sequencing here drew on cultured CD4+ T cells from blood, taken after SARS-CoV-2 vaccination. The receptor set was obtained from a human donor with COVID-19.

For this clonotype: The germline gene is not matched at one end of the junction; a read error may be the cause. As DNA, the CDR3 is TGTGCCAGCAGCCGAGAGACTAGCGGGGGGGTACGGGAGACCCAGCACTTC. This codes for CASSRETSGGVRETQHF. This sequence joins TRBV4-2 and TRBJ2-5, with 14 bases lining up with TRBD2. CDR3 length: 17 residues. Germline CDR1 is LGHNA and CDR2 is YNFKEQ.

The chain carries TRBV6-5 and TRBJ1-5; weak D call: TRBD1 (5 bases). V lost 3 bases and J 0 bases, leaving 9 bases between the germline ends. The germline gives CDR1 MNHEY, CDR2 SVGAGI. The CDR3 runs to 15 residues. The DNA for the CDR3 is TGTGCCAGCAGTTATTTGGGACTTAGCAATCAGCCCCAGCATTTT. Its protein product is CASSYLGLSNQPQHF.

The sample holds one count of this clonotype. The J gene is TRBJ1-5, the V gene TRBV15; D perhaps matches TRBD1 (6 bases). Germline values: CDR1 LNHNV, CDR2 YYDKDF (reference sequence). The CDR3 runs 16 residues. V gave up 0 bases and J gave up 4 bases, with 13 bases separating them. The CDR3 region has the DNA TGTGCCACCAGCAGAGATTCAGGGGCGGGAAATCAGCCCCAGCATTTT. Translated: CATSRDSGAGNQPQHF.

V gene TRBV6-1 combines with J gene TRBJ1-2; possible D gene TRBD1, 6 bases. The germline V and J ends were trimmed by 6 bases and 6 bases, with 17 bases remaining between them. Germline V lookup: CDR1 MNHNS, CDR2 SASEGT. The CDR3 totals 14 residues. As DNA, the CDR3 is TGTGCCAGCAGGGTTACAGGGCTTGCGGATGGCTACACCTTC. As protein: CASRVTGLADGYTF.

This clonotype has just a few counts. The J gene is TRBJ1-1, the V gene TRBV27, with D possibly matching TRBD1 (5 bases). The V gene's germline CDR1 is MNHEY and CDR2 SMNVEV (reference sequence). The CDR3 has 14 amino acids. V lost 7 bases and J 1 base, leaving 13 bases between the germline ends. CDR3 sequence (DNA): TGTGCCAGCACTAGGGGAGACGGGAACACTGAAGCTTTCTTT. It specifies CASTRGDGNTEAFF.

This clonotype has only a few counts. The V call is TRBV24-1, the J call TRBJ1-2; 9 nucleotides agree with TRBD1. The germline V gene has CDR1 KGHDR and CDR2 SFDVKD. V gave up 3 bases and J gave up 4 bases; unmatched junction bases: 2. The CDR3 covers 14 residues. The CDR3 spells CATSDVDRGYGYTF. In DNA form, the CDR3 reads TGTGCCACCAGTGATGTGGACAGGGGCTATGGCTACACCTTC.

The rearrangement uses TRBV11-3 and TRBJ2-3, with TRBD2 matching 13 bases. The CDR3 runs 17 residues. The V and J ends lost 5 bases and 1 base, in that order; junction bases with no gene match: 6. Germline V lookup: CDR1 SGHNT, CDR2 YENEEA. DNA for the CDR3: TGTGCCAGCAGCGAAGGACTAGCGGGGGCCGGCACAGATACGCAGTATTTT. This encodes CASSEGLAGAGTDTQYF.

This clonotype was seen only a few times. V usage is TRBV6-2 or TRBV6-3 and J usage is TRBJ1-2, with 10 positions matching TRBD1. V gave up 4 bases and J gave up 4 bases; unmatched junction bases: 6. In germline, CDR1 is MNHEY, CDR2 SVGEGT. The CDR3 contains 15 residues. In DNA form, the CDR3 reads TGTGCCAGCAGTTCGCGGGACAGGGGCGTCTATGGCTACACCTTC. Encoded protein: CASSSRDRGVYGYTF.

As for this clonotype: One junction end does not reproduce the germline sequence, and a read error may be involved. The CDR3 bases are TGTGCCATCAGTGAGTCTCCTGGTCAGCCCCAGCATTTT. Encoded protein: CAISESPGQPQHF. This sequence joins TRBV6-1 and TRBJ1-5, with no clear D. The germline CDR1 and CDR2 sequences are MNHNS and SASEGT. The CDR3 extends over 13 amino acids.

The chain joins TRBV7-6 to TRBJ2-3; D may be TRBD2 (6 bases). Germline CDR1 and CDR2: SGHVS and FNYEAQ. The CDR3 has 14 amino acids. Between the trimmed V and J ends, which lost 5 bases and 6 bases, there was a span of 15 bases. DNA of the CDR3: TGTGCCAGCAGCGTCGATTGGGCGGGGGATACGCAGTATTTT. Its protein product is CASSVDWAGDTQYF.

The chain combines TRBV5-1 with TRBJ2-7, with 8 bases lining up with TRBD1. With 5 bases clipped from V and 6 bases from J, the junction kept 13 bases outside the gene matches. Looked up from germline, CDR1 is SGHRS and CDR2 is YFSETQ. The CDR3 length is 15 residues. This CDR3 reads CASSLRTGTSAEQYF. The CDR3 nucleotides are TGCGCCAGCAGTTTGCGGACAGGGACCTCGGCCGAGCAGTACTTC. Full variable domain (missing parts from reference TRBV5-1 and TRBJ2-7): KAGVTQTPRYLIKTRGQQVTLSCSPISGHRSVSWYQQTPGQGLQFLFEYFSETQRNKGNFPGRFSGRQFSNSRSEMNVSTLELGDSALYLCASSLRTGTSAEQYFGPGTRLTVT.

This chain links TRBV27 with TRBJ2-5, with D perhaps being TRBD1 or TRBD2 (7 bases each). Germline loops: CDR1 MNHEY, CDR2 SMNVEV (reference sequence). The CDR3 is made up of 14 amino acids. Trimming shortened V by 11 bases and J by 4 bases, and 20 bases separated the two germline ends. CDR3 region: CAAGGEGAGETQYF. In nucleotides, the CDR3 is TGTGCCGCAGGGGGGGAGGGGGCAGGAGAGACCCAGTACTTC.

The V gene is TRBV6-1, the J gene TRBJ2-1, with a possible D match to TRBD2 (6 bases). The CDR3 is made up of 15 amino acids. The germline V gene encodes CDR1 MNHNS and CDR2 SASEGT. Trimming removed 5 bases from V and 6 bases from J, with 17 bases in between. In nucleotides, the CDR3 is TGTGCCAGCAGTAGCGTCGGGGGAACTCGCAATGAGCAGTTCTTC. It is translated as CASSSVGGTRNEQFF.

This clonotype was counted between two and nine times. V usage is TRBV6-5 and J usage is TRBJ1-1, with a tentative D call TRBD1 (5 bases). CDR1 is MNHEY, CDR2 SVGAGI, per germline. The CDR3 runs to 16 residues. V was trimmed by 4 bases and J by 1 base, leaving 16 bases between them. CDR3 DNA: TGTGCCAGCAGTTCAGGGCCGGCGGGGTGGAACACTGAAGCTTTCTTT. Amino acid sequence: CASSSGPAGWNTEAFF.

This clonotype appeared a few times. The chain uses TRBV20-1 and TRBJ2-3; D possibly corresponds to TRBD2 (5 bases). The germline gives CDR1 DFQATT, CDR2 SNEGSKA (reference sequence). The CDR3 extends over 12 amino acids. The V and J ends lost 2 bases and 10 bases respectively, with 13 bases between them. CDR3 DNA: TGCAGTGCTAGATCAGGCCGGGGTCCGCAGTATTTT. Residues: CSARSGRGPQYF.

The chain combines TRBV10-3 with TRBJ1-2; the match to TRBD1 covers 11 bases. The V gene end was trimmed by 8 bases and the J gene end by 2 bases; junction bases not matched to a gene: 1. The CDR3 extends over 13 amino acids. Germline CDR1 is ENHRY and CDR2 is SYGVKD. The CDR3 protein is CAIGTGGNYGYTF. The CDR3 nucleotides read TGTGCCATCGGGACAGGGGGGAACTATGGCTACACCTTC.

V and J are TRBV6-1 and TRBJ2-3, with D possibly TRBD1 on 5 matching bases. CDR3 length: 13 residues. The germline V gene encodes CDR1 MNHNS and CDR2 SASEGT. V lost 8 bases and J 0 bases, leaving 9 bases between the germline ends. The chain's CDR3 is CASERGSTDTQYF. The CDR3 DNA reads TGTGCCAGCGAAAGGGGCAGCACAGATACGCAGTATTTT.

V usage is TRBV20-1 and J usage is TRBJ1-2, with 8 nucleotides matching TRBD1. The CDR3 is 12 amino acids. CDR1 DFQATT and CDR2 SNEGSKA come from the germline V gene (reference sequence). With 4 bases clipped from V and 7 bases from J, the junction kept 5 bases outside the gene matches. The CDR3 DNA is TGCAGTGCTATACCAGGGGGCGTTGGCTACACCTTC. Protein sequence: CSAIPGGVGYTF.

This clonotype was seen only a few times. The chain has TRBV20-1 and TRBJ2-5; 7 bases fit TRBD2. The ends lost 5 bases at V and 4 bases at J; junction bases unmatched: 7. The germline V gene encodes CDR1 DFQATT and CDR2 SNEGSKA (reference sequence). This CDR3 contains 13 residues. The CDR3, as DNA: TGCAGTGCTTGGGACTACTCACGAGAGACCCAGTACTTC. It encodes CSAWDYSRETQYF.

The V gene is TRBV2, the J gene TRBJ1-1; weak D call: TRBD1 (5 bases). Between the trimmed V and J ends, which lost 3 bases and 7 bases, there was a span of 15 bases. The CDR3 covers 14 residues. Looked up from germline, CDR1 is SNHLY and CDR2 is FYNNEI. The chain's CDR3 is CASSEVSSTGEAFF. CDR3 DNA: TGTGCCAGCAGTGAGGTTAGCTCTACAGGTGAAGCTTTCTTT.

The chain joins TRBV7-2 to TRBJ2-5, with unresolved D. Germline assignment: CDR1 SGHTA and CDR2 FQGNSA. V was cut by 3 bases and J by 2 bases, with 10 bases left in between. The CDR3 totals 14 residues. The CDR3 loop reads CASSFPGPQETQYF. The CDR3 region has the DNA TGTGCCAGCAGCTTCCCCGGCCCTCAAGAGACCCAGTACTTC.

The V and J genes are TRBV14 and TRBJ2-5, with D unresolved. V shed 1 base and J shed 7 bases, with 7 bases lying between them. Germline lookup yields CDR1 SGHDN and CDR2 FVKESK. This CDR3 region has 12 residues. CDR3 in DNA: TGTGCCAGCAGCCAAGGCTCCGGGACCCAGTACTTC. It translates to CASSQGSGTQYF.

This clonotype has a single count. This chain joins TRBV12-3 or TRBV12-4 and TRBJ1-2; D is perhaps TRBD1 (5 bases). The CDR3 consists of 14 residues. V gave up 5 bases and J gave up 4 bases, with 14 bases separating them. CDR3 loop: CASSRDRNVYGYTF. As DNA, the CDR3 is TGTGCCAGCAGTCGGGACCGAAACGTCTATGGCTACACCTTC.

The V and J genes are TRBV20-1 and TRBJ1-1; the match to TRBD1 covers 8 bases. The CDR3 has 13 amino acids. V shed 2 bases and J 4 bases; nucleotides not matched to a gene: 3. In germline, CDR1 is DFQATT, CDR2 SNEGSKA (reference sequence). CDR3 in amino acids: CSARQGASTEAFF. The CDR3 DNA reads TGCAGTGCTAGACAGGGGGCTAGCACTGAAGCTTTCTTT.

In nucleotides, the CDR3 is TGTGCCTGGAGTGGAGCGGGGGGCAGGGGCACCGGGGAGCTGTTTTTT. It encodes CAWSGAGGRGTGELFF. The J gene is TRBJ2-2, the V gene TRBV30, with 9 bases identical to TRBD2. There are 16 residues in the CDR3. CDR1 is GTSNPN and CDR2 is SVGIG in the germline V gene (reference sequence). The V and J ends lost 1 base and 4 bases, in that order; junction bases with no gene match: 7.

This chain connects TRBV28 to TRBJ1-2, with no clear D. This CDR3 is 15 amino acids long. Trimming pared 8 bases from V and 4 bases from J, leaving 20 bases between. The germline gives CDR1 MDHEN, CDR2 SYDVKM. Here the CDR3 reads CASLTYGRQLYGYTF. The CDR3 nucleotides are TGTGCCAGCCTAACGTACGGGAGGCAGCTCTATGGCTACACCTTC.